This T cell receptor beta chain was recovered during a study of T cells in Graves' hyperthyroidism and ophthalmopathy. Whole-study results and caveats: A 13 V-J model separated ophthalmopathy from stable hyperthyroidism.

There are many counts of this clonotype. Its antigen is still unknown. The CDR3 has 15 residues. The germline V and J ends were trimmed by 7 bases and 10 bases, with 22 bases remaining between them. Germline V gives CDR1 SGHVS, CDR2 FQNEAQ. Uncontrolled infection, other autoimmune disease, pregnancy or lactation excluded patients. Regions amplified from RNA transcripts were the TCR beta CDR3 regions. With the HTBI primer set, the TCR CDR3 went through a first round of RT-PCR. TCRdb reanalysed the multiplex PCR reads using MiXCR and keeps one entry per CDR3 protein. The sample comprises more than 500,000 distinct CDR3 sequences, about 16% of which are singletons, and 29% rests with the top ten.

This TCR derives from a woman in her 30s with Graves' ophthalmopathy. The rearrangement uses TRBV7-8 and TRBJ1-4, with D unresolved. The sample comprised blood. CDR3 in DNA: TGTGCCAGCACCTCCACGTTGGACCCCAAAGGAAAACTGTTTTTT. It is translated as CASTSTLDPKGKLFF.